This TCR beta chain was sequenced in a study of T cell responses to AZD1222 COVID-19 vaccine. Study-wide findings and caveats: Baseline seropositivity occurred in only a handful of AZD1222 recipients. Reportedly, close to half of spike-specific TCRs are directed against unmutated variant regions. Among the donors, most were white British and more were female, and clonal diversity was possibly underestimated.

The CDR3 consists of 18 residues. CDR1 is SGHKS and CDR2 is YYEKEE in the germline V gene (reference sequence). The J segment lost 0 bases and the V segment lost 1 base, leaving 10 bases of the junction unmatched. Second doses at about 4 or about 12 weeks were pooled. The method was immunoSEQ multiplex PCR; TCRdb's version includes in-frame clones alone and lacks a portion of them. In the table there are over 130,000 clones, 85% to 95% of which are singletons. Points on this clone: Its cognate antigen is unknown.

The chain uses TRBV5-5 and TRBJ1-3, with 7 nucleotides matching TRBD1. The TCR originated in an adult who received the AZD1222 COVID-19 vaccine. The starting material was peripheral blood, obtained 28 days after the second AZD1222 dose. For the CDR3, the DNA is TGTGCCAGCAGCTTGAGGCGTCCGGGACAGAGCTCTGGAAACACCATATATTTT. Translated: CASSLRRPGQSSGNTIYF.